These T cell receptor beta chains were read from a single sample in a study of T cell responses to AZD1222 COVID-19 vaccine. Profiled with immunoSEQ multiplex PCR; TCRdb holds only in-frame clones, not every one. Of some 73,000 clones in the sample, about 91% were seen once. The starting material was peripheral blood, obtained 28 days after the second AZD1222 dose. These TCRs come from an adult who received the AZD1222 COVID-19 vaccine. The CDR3 runs from the conserved cysteine through the conserved F or W. Fields, in order: D gene, V gene, clone size, J gene, CDR3 DNA, CDR3 protein. A D gene is named only where the DNA matches it firmly. Rows may omit the clone size; those that give it use once, few, many or a size class.

d_call: TRBD2
v_call: TRBV10-3
clone_size: -
j_call: TRBJ2-3
cdr3_nt: TGTGCCATCAAAGCGGCTAGCGGGTCGAGCAGGCCAGATACGCAGTATTTT
cdr3_aa: CAIKAASGSSRPDTQYF

d_call: TRBD2
v_call: TRBV19
clone_size: -
j_call: TRBJ2-3
cdr3_nt: TGTGCCAGTAGTAGCGGGGGGGCCGGTGATACGCAGTATTTT
cdr3_aa: CASSSGGAGDTQYF

d_call: -
v_call: TRBV6-1
clone_size: many
j_call: TRBJ1-5
cdr3_nt: TGTGCCAGCAGTGAATTCTTTAGGAGGAGCAATCAGCCCCAGCATTTT
cdr3_aa: CASSEFFRRSNQPQHF

d_call: TRBD1
v_call: TRBV30
clone_size: -
j_call: TRBJ1-4
cdr3_nt: TGTGCCTGGAGTAACCCCGGGACAGGCGACGAAAAACTGTTTTTT
cdr3_aa: CAWSNPGTGDEKLFF

d_call: -
v_call: TRBV6-5
clone_size: -
j_call: TRBJ1-1
cdr3_nt: TGTGCCAGTTTACCCCAGGGGAACACTGAAGCTTTCTTT
cdr3_aa: CASLPQGNTEAFF

d_call: -
v_call: TRBV7-3
clone_size: -
j_call: TRBJ1-1
cdr3_nt: TGTGCCAGCAGCCCCGGCCAGGCGGCGGTCTCTGAAGCTTTCTTT
cdr3_aa: CASSPGQAAVSEAFF

d_call: -
v_call: TRBV2
clone_size: -
j_call: TRBJ2-1
cdr3_nt: TGTGCCAGCAGTGAAGCGCGAGGGGCCTACAATGAGCAGTTCTTC
cdr3_aa: CASSEARGAYNEQFF

d_call: -
v_call: TRBV5-1
clone_size: -
j_call: TRBJ1-1
cdr3_nt: TGCGCCAGCAGCTTGGATCAGGTTAGAGCTGAAGCTTTCTTT
cdr3_aa: CASSLDQVRAEAFF

d_call: TRBD1
v_call: TRBV6-6
clone_size: once
j_call: TRBJ2-1
cdr3_nt: TGTGCCAGCAGTAGGTCCAAGGGGGCGTCGTTCTTC
cdr3_aa: CASSRSKGASFF

d_call: -
v_call: TRBV5-7
clone_size: -
j_call: TRBJ1-6
cdr3_nt: TGTGCCAGCAGCCCGCCCCCCGCGGGACCGCAGAATTCACCCCTCCACTTT
cdr3_aa: CASSPPPAGPQNSPLHF

d_call: -
v_call: TRBV4-3
clone_size: few
j_call: TRBJ2-1
cdr3_nt: TGCGCCAGCAGCCAAGTTTTACAGGGCCTCTCCTACAATGAGCAGTTCTTC
cdr3_aa: CASSQVLQGLSYNEQFF

d_call: TRBD1
v_call: TRBV24-1
clone_size: -
j_call: TRBJ1-5
cdr3_nt: TGTGCCACCAGTACGAGGGGGCGTCAGCCCCAGCATTTT
cdr3_aa: CATSTRGRQPQHF

d_call: TRBD1
v_call: TRBV2
clone_size: once
j_call: TRBJ1-1
cdr3_nt: TGTGCCAGCAGACGGACAGGGGTTACTGAAGCTTTCTTT
cdr3_aa: CASRRTGVTEAFF

d_call: -
v_call: TRBV30
clone_size: -
j_call: TRBJ1-5
cdr3_nt: TGTGCCTGGGGGGTTAGCAATCAGCCCCAGCATTTT
cdr3_aa: CAWGVSNQPQHF

d_call: -
v_call: TRBV5-4
clone_size: -
j_call: TRBJ1-1
cdr3_nt: TGTGCCAGCAGCTCTCAGACAGCCCAGTTGGCTGAAGCTTTCTTT
cdr3_aa: CASSSQTAQLAEAFF

d_call: TRBD1
v_call: TRBV5-1
clone_size: -
j_call: TRBJ1-1
cdr3_nt: TGCGCCAGCAGCTCAGTTAGTCCGGGACAGGGGACGGGGGACCGTTTT
cdr3_aa: CASSSVSPGQGTGDRF

d_call: -
v_call: TRBV5-1
clone_size: -
j_call: TRBJ1-6
cdr3_nt: TGCGCCAGCAGCTTGGGTCGGGTCGGAGGGATCAATTCACCCCTCCACTTT
cdr3_aa: CASSLGRVGGINSPLHF

d_call: TRBD1
v_call: TRBV4-1
clone_size: -
j_call: TRBJ1-3
cdr3_nt: TGCGCCAGCAGCCGGGACAGGGGGCCTGGAAACACCATATATTTT
cdr3_aa: CASSRDRGPGNTIYF

d_call: TRBD1
v_call: TRBV5-6
clone_size: once
j_call: TRBJ1-2
cdr3_nt: TGTGCCAGCAGTCCGGGACAGTACTATGGCTACACCTTC
cdr3_aa: CASSPGQYYGYTF

d_call: TRBD1
v_call: TRBV7-3
clone_size: -
j_call: TRBJ2-3
cdr3_nt: TGTGCCAGCAGCTCGGGACAGGGGACTACAGATACGCAGTATTTT
cdr3_aa: CASSSGQGTTDTQYF

d_call: TRBD1
v_call: TRBV10-2
clone_size: -
j_call: TRBJ1-4
cdr3_nt: TGCGCCAGCAGAGGACAGGGGGTGACGACTAATGAAAAACTGTTTTTT
cdr3_aa: CASRGQGVTTNEKLFF

d_call: -
v_call: TRBV4-2
clone_size: -
j_call: TRBJ1-4
cdr3_nt: TGTGCCAGCAGCCAAGAGTCCAAAGGTCTTACAACTAATGAAAAACTGTTTTTT
cdr3_aa: CASSQESKGLTTNEKLFF

d_call: TRBD1
v_call: TRBV5-1
clone_size: -
j_call: TRBJ2-7
cdr3_nt: TGCGCCAGCAGCCCCGACAGGGACGAGCAGTACTTC
cdr3_aa: CASSPDRDEQYF

d_call: -
v_call: TRBV19
clone_size: -
j_call: TRBJ2-2
cdr3_nt: TGTGCCAGTAGTGCCGACACCACCGGGGAGCTGTTTTTT
cdr3_aa: CASSADTTGELFF

d_call: -
v_call: TRBV15
clone_size: -
j_call: TRBJ1-1
cdr3_nt: TGTGCCACCAGCAGAGACCAGGGACTGAACACTGAAGCTTTCTTT
cdr3_aa: CATSRDQGLNTEAFF